The 2 T cell receptor beta chains below were found in one sample sequenced in a study of identical twins. TCRdb re-called the 5' RACE reads with MiXCR, one entry per CDR3 protein. The data show about 220,000 distinct CDR3 sequences, around 9.6% seen once. Sequenced sample: memory (CD45RO+) T cells sorted from blood. Source of these receptors: a young woman in good health.

This clonotype has only a few counts. This chain connects TRBV7-2 to TRBJ2-5, with D possibly TRBD1 on 6 matching bases. Trimming took off 7 bases at V and 5 bases at J, with 17 bases between the two ends. The CDR3 is made up of 14 amino acids. Germline V gene lookup returns CDR1 SGHTA and CDR2 FQGNSA. CDR3 sequence reads: CASTLLGGTETQYF. DNA for the CDR3: TGTGCCAGCACCCTCTTAGGGGGAACGGAGACCCAGTACTTC.

The chain has TRBV6-5 and TRBJ2-3, with D unclear. CDR1 is MNHEY and CDR2 is SVGAGI in the germline V gene. The CDR3 has 13 amino acids. Between the trimmed V and J ends, which lost 0 bases and 2 bases, there was a span of 3 bases. In nucleotides, the CDR3 is TGTGCCAGCAGTTACTCTTACACAGATACGCAGTATTTT. This gives the protein CASSYSYTDTQYF.